This note documents a single TCR beta chain sequence. The V gene's germline CDR1 is KGHDR and CDR2 SFDVKD. The CDR3 spans 14 residues. V was trimmed by 3 bases and J by 3 bases, leaving 8 bases between them. The data derive from a study of blood T cell repertoires in COVID-19. The data were produced by immunoSEQ multiplex PCR, yet TCRdb's version contains in-frame clones alone and is incomplete. The sample lists approximately 93,000 clones; around 72% were seen once. Sequencing was done on a sample of peripheral blood. The receptor was derived from an elderly woman with acute or convalescent COVID-19. The chain is built from TRBV24-1 and TRBJ1-5, with a possible D match to TRBD1 (5 bases). The CDR3 protein is CATSDRQSNQPQHF. The DNA of the CDR3 is TGTGCCACCAGTGATCGACAGTCCAATCAGCCCCAGCATTTT.